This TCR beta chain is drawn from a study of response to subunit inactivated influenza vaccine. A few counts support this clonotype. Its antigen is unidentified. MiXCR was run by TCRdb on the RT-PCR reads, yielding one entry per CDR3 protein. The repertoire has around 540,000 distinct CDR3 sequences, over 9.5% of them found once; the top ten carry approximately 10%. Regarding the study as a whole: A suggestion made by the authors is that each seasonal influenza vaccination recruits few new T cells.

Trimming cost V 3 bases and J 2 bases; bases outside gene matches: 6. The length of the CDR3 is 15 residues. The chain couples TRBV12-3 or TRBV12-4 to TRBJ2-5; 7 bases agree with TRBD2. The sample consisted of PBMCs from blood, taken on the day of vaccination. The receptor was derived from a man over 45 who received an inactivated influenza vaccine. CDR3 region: CASSLFGGSQETQYF. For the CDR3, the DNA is TGTGCCAGCAGTTTGTTCGGGGGGTCTCAAGAGACCCAGTACTTC.